The clone carrying this T cell receptor beta chain came up a few times. Germline lookup yields CDR1 MNHEY and CDR2 SMNVEV (reference sequence). With 3 bases clipped from V and 5 bases from J, the junction kept 2 bases outside the gene matches. The CDR3 loop spans 13 amino acids. TCRdb reprocessed the 5' RACE reads with MiXCR, giving one entry per CDR3 protein. The repertoire holds tens of thousands of distinct CDR3 sequences, with about a sixth as singletons. This specimen comes from a study of T-cell memory formation after mild COVID-19. Material for sequencing was PBMCs or a T cell subset sorted from them (not recorded which). The clonotype was recovered from an adult woman who had mild COVID-19 (a few samples of this study predate the infection). Cell type and time point are not known. The genes are TRBV27 and TRBJ2-7, with TRBD1 matching over 9 bases. The CDR3 DNA reads TGTGCCAGCAGTTTGACAGGGGGGCACGAGCAGTACTTC. This sequence encodes CASSLTGGHEQYF.